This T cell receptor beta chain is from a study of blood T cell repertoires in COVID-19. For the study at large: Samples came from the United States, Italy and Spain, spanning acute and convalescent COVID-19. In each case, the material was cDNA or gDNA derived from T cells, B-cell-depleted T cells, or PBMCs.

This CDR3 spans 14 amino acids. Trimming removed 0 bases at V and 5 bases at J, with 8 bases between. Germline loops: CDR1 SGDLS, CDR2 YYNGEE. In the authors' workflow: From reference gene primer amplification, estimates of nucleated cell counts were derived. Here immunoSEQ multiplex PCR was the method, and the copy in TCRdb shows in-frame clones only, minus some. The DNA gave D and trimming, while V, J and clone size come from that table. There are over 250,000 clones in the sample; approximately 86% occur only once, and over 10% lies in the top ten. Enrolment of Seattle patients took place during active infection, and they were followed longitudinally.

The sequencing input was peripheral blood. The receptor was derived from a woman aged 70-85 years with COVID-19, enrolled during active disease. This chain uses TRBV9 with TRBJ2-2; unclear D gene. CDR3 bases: TGTGCCAGCAGCGTAGATGGGCCGACCGGGGAGCTGTTTTTT. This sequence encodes CASSVDGPTGELFF.